Listed below are T cell receptor beta chains from one sample, sequenced in a study of T cell responses to AZD1222 COVID-19 vaccine. Here immunoSEQ multiplex PCR was the method, and the copy in TCRdb shows in-frame clones only, minus some. The table shows roughly 78,000 clones, with roughly 80% occurring only once. Sequencing was performed on peripheral blood, taken on day 0 of AZD1222 vaccination. These receptors came from an adult in good health. CDR3s include the opening cysteine and the closing phenylalanine or tryptophan. A D gene is named only where the DNA matches it firmly. The size of a clone is reported for some rows only, either as once, few or many, or as a class for expanded clones.

14	-	TRBV4-3	TRBJ1-1	-	CASSQESANTEAFF	TGCGCCAGCAGCCAAGAATCAGCGAACACTGAAGCTTTCTTT
16	-	TRBV4-3	TRBJ2-3	-	CASSQDYGGNTDTQYF	TGCGCCAGCAGCCAAGATTACGGCGGAAACACAGATACGCAGTATTTT
16	TRBD1	TRBV19	TRBJ1-1	-	CASSQGRTGRNTEAFF	TGTGCCAGTAGTCAGGGGAGGACAGGGCGGAACACTGAAGCTTTCTTT
15	TRBD2	TRBV7-2	TRBJ2-3	-	CASGPSGVSTDTQYF	TGTGCCAGCGGGCCTAGCGGGGTTAGCACAGATACGCAGTATTTT
14	-	TRBV7-9	TRBJ1-5	-	CASSLSMGNQPQHF	TGTGCCAGCAGTCTTAGTATGGGCAATCAGCCCCAGCATTTT
16	TRBD1	TRBV5-8	TRBJ2-3	-	CASSFRTGVGSDTQYF	TGTGCCAGCAGCTTTCGTACAGGGGTTGGGTCAGATACGCAGTATTTT
17	TRBD2	TRBV4-1	TRBJ2-1	-	CASSQDGTSGRPNEQFF	TGCGCCAGCAGCCAAGATGGGACTAGCGGGAGGCCAAATGAGCAGTTCTTC
14	TRBD1	TRBV19	TRBJ2-2	-	CASRDRGDTGELFF	TGTGCCAGTAGGGACAGGGGTGACACCGGGGAGCTGTTTTTT
17	-	TRBV19	TRBJ2-2	-	CASSRGRGMQITGELFF	TGTGCCAGTAGTAGGGGCAGGGGAATGCAGATCACCGGGGAGCTGTTTTTT
18	-	TRBV7-2	TRBJ2-3	-	CASSLWPRSGLITDTQYF	TGTGCCAGCAGCTTATGGCCCCGTTCGGGATTGATAACAGATACGCAGTATTTT
12	-	TRBV19	TRBJ1-5	few	CASSLRELPQHF	TGTGCCAGTAGCCTCCGGGAGCTGCCCCAGCATTTT
17	-	TRBV12-1	TRBJ2-1	-	CASSGLAGGPAYNEQFF	TGTGCCAGCAGCGGACTAGCGGGAGGCCCCGCCTACAATGAGCAGTTCTTC
15	TRBD2	TRBV7-8	TRBJ2-5	-	CASSLVLAGAETQYF	TGTGCCAGCAGCTTAGTACTAGCGGGAGCGGAGACCCAGTACTTC
15	-	TRBV7-2	TRBJ2-3	-	CASSLGISSTDTQYF	TGTGCCAGCAGCTTAGGGATCTCTAGCACAGATACGCAGTATTTT
14	-	TRBV10-3	TRBJ2-2	once	CAISETSLAGELFF	TGTGCCATCAGTGAAACGAGCTTGGCCGGGGAGCTGTTTTTT
14	-	TRBV12-5	TRBJ1-5	-	CASGFAGASQPQHF	TGTGCTAGTGGTTTTGCAGGGGCCAGTCAGCCCCAGCATTTT
14	TRBD1	TRBV19	TRBJ1-2	-	CASSMGSQGYGYTF	TGTGCCAGTAGTATGGGATCACAGGGGTATGGCTACACCTTC
16	TRBD2	TRBV10-3	TRBJ2-7	-	CAISDPLTSGRYEQYF	TGTGCCATCAGTGATCCCCTGACTAGCGGGAGATACGAGCAGTACTTC
16	-	TRBV4-2	TRBJ1-2	few	CASSQVEGWTGYGYTF	TGTGCCAGCAGCCAAGTTGAGGGGTGGACTGGCTATGGCTACACCTTC
14	TRBD2	TRBV7-2	TRBJ2-1	-	CASSWLAAVNEQFF	TGTGCCAGCAGCTGGCTAGCGGCGGTCAATGAGCAGTTCTTC
14	TRBD1	TRBV7-2	TRBJ1-4	-	CASSSRQGLEKLFF	TGTGCCAGCAGCTCTCGACAGGGCTTAGAAAAACTGTTTTTT
15	-	TRBV5-4	TRBJ1-5	-	CASSFGGGSNQPQHF	TGTGCCAGCAGCTTCGGGGGGGGGTCCAATCAGCCCCAGCATTTT
14	TRBD2	TRBV4-2	TRBJ2-5	few	CASSQTSGLETQYF	TGTGCCAGCAGCCAAACTAGCGGGTTAGAGACCCAGTACTTC
16	TRBD2	TRBV7-2	TRBJ2-7	-	CASSPGLAGAIYEQYF	TGTGCCAGCAGCCCCGGACTAGCGGGGGCCATCTACGAGCAGTACTTC
17	TRBD1	TRBV2	TRBJ1-1	-	CASSELRETGKNTEAFF	TGTGCCAGCAGTGAACTAAGGGAGACAGGGAAAAACACTGAAGCTTTCTTT
11	-	TRBV7-2	TRBJ1-1	-	CASSLVAEAFF	TGTGCCAGCAGCTTAGTCGCTGAAGCTTTCTTT
13	-	TRBV29-1	TRBJ2-1	-	CSALTDRDNEQFF	TGCAGCGCCCTTACTGACAGAGACAATGAGCAGTTCTTC
14	-	TRBV7-9	TRBJ2-5	few	CASSSDPETETQYF	TGTGCCAGCAGCTCAGACCCTGAGACCGAGACCCAGTACTTC
16	TRBD1	TRBV6-6	TRBJ2-2	-	CASSYSGTGYTGELFF	TGTGCCAGCAGTTACTCCGGGACAGGGTACACCGGGGAGCTGTTTTTT
15	TRBD2	TRBV27	TRBJ2-7	few	CASSLFPGGPWEQYF	TGTGCCAGCAGTTTATTTCCGGGAGGGCCTTGGGAGCAGTACTTC
14	-	TRBV7-9	TRBJ2-7	-	CASSLVGDSYEQYF	TGTGCCAGCAGCTTAGTAGGGGACTCCTACGAGCAGTACTTC
15	-	TRBV27	TRBJ2-7	many	CASSRKGQGHYEQYF	TGTGCCAGCAGTAGAAAAGGTCAGGGGCACTACGAGCAGTACTTC
16	-	TRBV3-1/TRBV3-2	TRBJ1-3	-	CASSRPGQTSGNTIYF	TGTGCCAGCAGCCGCCCGGGACAAACCTCTGGAAACACCATATATTTT
11	-	TRBV27	TRBJ2-7	-	CASSFLGEQYF	TGTGCCAGCAGTTTCTTAGGCGAGCAGTACTTC
13	-	TRBV7-2	TRBJ2-1	-	CASSYGRGNEQFF	TGTGCCAGCAGCTACGGGCGGGGCAATGAGCAGTTCTTC
16	-	TRBV5-6	TRBJ2-1	-	CASSLGGLGTYNEQFF	TGTGCCAGCAGCTTGGGAGGGCTAGGCACCTACAATGAGCAGTTCTTC
15	-	TRBV18	TRBJ1-1	-	CASSALGQGGSEAFF	TGTGCCAGTTCCGCCCTGGGGCAGGGTGGGTCTGAAGCTTTCTTT
12	-	TRBV21-1	TRBJ2-3	-	CASSASTDTQYF	TGTGCCAGCAGCGCAAGCACAGATACGCAGTATTTT
14	-	TRBV4-3	TRBJ2-7	-	CASSQFRGGYEQYF	TGCGCCAGCAGCCAATTCCGAGGGGGCTACGAGCAGTACTTC
14	-	TRBV2	TRBJ2-7	-	CASFLGRSAYEQYF	TGTGCCAGCTTTCTTGGACGGTCCGCCTACGAGCAGTACTTC
15	TRBD2	TRBV4-3	TRBJ2-3	-	CASSQELAETDTQYF	TGCGCCAGCAGCCAAGAACTAGCGGAGACAGATACGCAGTATTTT
15	TRBD2	TRBV9	TRBJ2-5	-	CASSAGTSGFETQYF	TGTGCCAGCAGCGCCGGGACTAGCGGGTTTGAGACCCAGTACTTC
16	TRBD1	TRBV5-1	TRBJ2-2	-	CASTPAGTANTGELFF	TGCGCCAGCACCCCAGCCGGGACAGCGAACACCGGGGAGCTGTTTTTT
16	-	TRBV3-1/TRBV3-2	TRBJ2-1	once	CASSQIRGGSYNEQFF	TGTGCCAGCAGCCAAATAAGGGGGGGTTCCTACAATGAGCAGTTCTTC
15	TRBD1	TRBV28	TRBJ2-5	few	CASSLPGQGGETQYF	TGTGCCAGCAGTTTACCGGGACAGGGGGGAGAGACCCAGTACTTC
14	-	TRBV2	TRBJ1-1	-	CASIPRVSNTEAFF	TGTGCCAGCATTCCCAGGGTTTCGAACACTGAAGCTTTCTTT
11	-	TRBV7-8	TRBJ2-1	-	CASSLGDEQFF	TGTGCCAGCAGCTTGGGGGACGAGCAGTTCTTC
13	TRBD1	TRBV7-9	TRBJ2-1	-	CASSFADRDRQFF	TGTGCCAGCAGCTTTGCAGACCGGGACAGGCAGTTCTTC
12	-	TRBV5-1	TRBJ2-2	-	CASSSDTGELFF	TGCGCCAGCAGCTCCGACACCGGGGAGCTGTTTTTT